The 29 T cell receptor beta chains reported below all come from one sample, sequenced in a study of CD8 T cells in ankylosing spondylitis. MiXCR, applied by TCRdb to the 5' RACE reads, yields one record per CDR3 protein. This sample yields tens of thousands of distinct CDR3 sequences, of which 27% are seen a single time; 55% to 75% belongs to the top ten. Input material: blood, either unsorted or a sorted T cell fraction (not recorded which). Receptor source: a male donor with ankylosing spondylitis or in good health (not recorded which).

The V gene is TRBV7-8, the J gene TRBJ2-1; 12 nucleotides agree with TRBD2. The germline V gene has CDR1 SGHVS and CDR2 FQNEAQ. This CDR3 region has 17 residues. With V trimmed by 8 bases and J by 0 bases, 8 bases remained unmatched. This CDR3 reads CASRTSGTLSSYNEQFF. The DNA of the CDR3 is TGTGCCAGCCGGACTAGCGGGACCCTTAGCTCCTACAATGAGCAGTTCTTC. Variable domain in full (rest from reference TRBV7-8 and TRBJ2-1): GAGVSQSPRYKVAKRGQDVALRCDPISGHVSLFWYQQALGQGPEFLTYFQNEAQLDKSGLPSDRFFAERPEGSVSTLKIQRTQQEDSAVYLCASRTSGTLSSYNEQFFGPGTRLTVL.

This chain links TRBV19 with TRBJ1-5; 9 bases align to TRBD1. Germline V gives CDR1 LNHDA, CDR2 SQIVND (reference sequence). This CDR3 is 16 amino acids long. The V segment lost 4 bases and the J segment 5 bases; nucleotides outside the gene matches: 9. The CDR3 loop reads CASSKQGAYIHQPQHF. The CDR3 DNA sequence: TGTGCCAGTAGTAAACAGGGGGCTTATATACATCAGCCCCAGCATTTT.

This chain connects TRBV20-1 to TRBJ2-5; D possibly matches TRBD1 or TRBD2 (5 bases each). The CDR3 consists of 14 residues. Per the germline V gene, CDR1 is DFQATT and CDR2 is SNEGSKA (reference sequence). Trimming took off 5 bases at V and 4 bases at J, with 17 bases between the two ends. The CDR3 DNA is TGCAGTGCTCCACCCCCCGGGGCTAGAGAGACCCAGTACTTC. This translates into CSAPPPGARETQYF.

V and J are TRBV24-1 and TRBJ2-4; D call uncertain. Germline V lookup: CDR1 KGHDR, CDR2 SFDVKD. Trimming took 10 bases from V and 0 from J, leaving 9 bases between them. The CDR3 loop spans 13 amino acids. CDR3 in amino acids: CATQGSAKNIQYF. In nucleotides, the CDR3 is TGTGCCACGCAAGGATCAGCCAAAAACATTCAGTACTTC.

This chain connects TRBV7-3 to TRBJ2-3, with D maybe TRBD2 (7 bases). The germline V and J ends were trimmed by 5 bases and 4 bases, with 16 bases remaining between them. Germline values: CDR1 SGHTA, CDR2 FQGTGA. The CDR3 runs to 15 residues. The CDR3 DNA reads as TGTGCCAGCAGCCGGCCCTCGGGGGGCGCAGATACGCAGTATTTT. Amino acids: CASSRPSGGADTQYF.

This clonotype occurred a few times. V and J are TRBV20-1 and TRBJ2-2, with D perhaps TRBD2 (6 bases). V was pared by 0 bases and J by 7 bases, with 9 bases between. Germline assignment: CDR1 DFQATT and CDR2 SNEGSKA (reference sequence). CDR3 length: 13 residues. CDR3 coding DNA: TGCAGTGCTAGAGAGCGGGGCGGCGGGGAGCTGTTTTTT. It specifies CSARERGGGELFF.

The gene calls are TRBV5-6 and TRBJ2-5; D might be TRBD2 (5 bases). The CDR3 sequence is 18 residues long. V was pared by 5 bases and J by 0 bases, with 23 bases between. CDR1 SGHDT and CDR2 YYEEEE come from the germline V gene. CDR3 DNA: TGTGCCAGCAGAAACCTCCTAACGGGGAGCTCGGACCAAGAGACCCAGTACTTC. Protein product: CASRNLLTGSSDQETQYF.

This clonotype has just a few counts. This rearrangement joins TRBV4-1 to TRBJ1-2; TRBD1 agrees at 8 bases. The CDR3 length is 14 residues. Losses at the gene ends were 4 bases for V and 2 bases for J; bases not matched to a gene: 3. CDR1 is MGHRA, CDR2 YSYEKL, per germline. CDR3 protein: CASSPDRGNYGYTF. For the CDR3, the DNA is TGCGCCAGCAGCCCAGACAGGGGCAACTATGGCTACACCTTC.

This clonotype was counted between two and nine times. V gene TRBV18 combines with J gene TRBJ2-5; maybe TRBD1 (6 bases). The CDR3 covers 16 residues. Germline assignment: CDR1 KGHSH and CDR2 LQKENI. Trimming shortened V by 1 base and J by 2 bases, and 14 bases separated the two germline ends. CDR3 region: CASSPRLGDNQETQYF. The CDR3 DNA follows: TGTGCCAGCTCACCACGGCTCGGGGACAATCAAGAGACCCAGTACTTC.

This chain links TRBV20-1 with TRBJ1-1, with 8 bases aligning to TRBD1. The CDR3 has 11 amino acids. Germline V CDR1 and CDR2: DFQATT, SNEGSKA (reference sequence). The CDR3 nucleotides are TGCAGCGGACAGGGATGGACTGAAGCTTTCTTT. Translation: CSGQGWTEAFF.

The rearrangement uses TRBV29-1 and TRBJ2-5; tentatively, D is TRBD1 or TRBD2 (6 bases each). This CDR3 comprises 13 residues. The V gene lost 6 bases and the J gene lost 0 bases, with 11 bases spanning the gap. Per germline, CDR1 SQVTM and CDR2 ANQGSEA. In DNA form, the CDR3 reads TGCAGCGTGTCGGGGGACAACCAAGAGACCCAGTACTTC. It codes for CSVSGDNQETQYF. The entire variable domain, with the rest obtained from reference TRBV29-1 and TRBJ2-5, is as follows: SAVISQKPSRDICQRGTSLTIQCQVDSQVTMMFWYRQQPGQSLTLIATANQGSEATYESGFVIDKFPISRPNLTFSTLTVSNMSPEDSSIYLCSVSGDNQETQYFGPGTRLLVL.

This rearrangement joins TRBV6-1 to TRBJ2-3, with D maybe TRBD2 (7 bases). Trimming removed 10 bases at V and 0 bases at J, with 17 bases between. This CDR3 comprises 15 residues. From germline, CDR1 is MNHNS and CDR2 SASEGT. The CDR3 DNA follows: TGTGCCACCTACCCGGGGGGCCCTAGCACAGATACGCAGTATTTT. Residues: CATYPGGPSTDTQYF.

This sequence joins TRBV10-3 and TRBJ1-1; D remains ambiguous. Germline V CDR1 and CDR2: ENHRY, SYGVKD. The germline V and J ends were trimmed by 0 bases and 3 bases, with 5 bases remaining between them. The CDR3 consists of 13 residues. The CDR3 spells CAISESGDTEAFF. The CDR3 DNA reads TGTGCCATCAGTGAGTCAGGTGACACTGAAGCTTTCTTT.

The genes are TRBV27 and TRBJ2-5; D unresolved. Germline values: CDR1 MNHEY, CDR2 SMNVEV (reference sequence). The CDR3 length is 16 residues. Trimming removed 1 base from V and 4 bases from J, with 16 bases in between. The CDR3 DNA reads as TGTGCCAGCAGTTTATTCGGCTCAGTCGGTGTAGAGACCCAGTACTTC. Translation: CASSLFGSVGVETQYF.

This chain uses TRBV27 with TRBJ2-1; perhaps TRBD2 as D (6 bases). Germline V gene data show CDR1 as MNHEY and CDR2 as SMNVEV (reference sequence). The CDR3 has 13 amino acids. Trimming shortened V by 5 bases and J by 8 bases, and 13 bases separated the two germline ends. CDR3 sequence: CASSSGPAHEQFF. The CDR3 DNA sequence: TGTGCCAGCAGTAGCGGGCCCGCCCATGAGCAGTTCTTC.

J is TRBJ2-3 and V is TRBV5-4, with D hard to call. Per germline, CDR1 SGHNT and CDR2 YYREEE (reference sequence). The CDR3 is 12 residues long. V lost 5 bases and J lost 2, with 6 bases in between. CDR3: CASRWNTDTQYF. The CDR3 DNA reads TGTGCCAGCAGGTGGAACACAGATACGCAGTATTTT.

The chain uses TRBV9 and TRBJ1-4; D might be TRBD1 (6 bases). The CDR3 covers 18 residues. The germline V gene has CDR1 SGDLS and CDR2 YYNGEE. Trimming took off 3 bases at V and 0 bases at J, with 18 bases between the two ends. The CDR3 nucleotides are TGTGCCAGCAGCGGTCGGAAGGGGACACCATCAACTAATGAAAAACTGTTTTTT. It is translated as CASSGRKGTPSTNEKLFF.

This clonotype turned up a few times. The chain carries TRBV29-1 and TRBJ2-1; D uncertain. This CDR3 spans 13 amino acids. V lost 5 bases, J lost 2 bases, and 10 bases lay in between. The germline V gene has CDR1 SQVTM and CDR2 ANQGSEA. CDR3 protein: CSVSRTTYNEQFF. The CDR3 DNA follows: TGCAGCGTTTCACGAACGACCTACAATGAGCAGTTCTTC.

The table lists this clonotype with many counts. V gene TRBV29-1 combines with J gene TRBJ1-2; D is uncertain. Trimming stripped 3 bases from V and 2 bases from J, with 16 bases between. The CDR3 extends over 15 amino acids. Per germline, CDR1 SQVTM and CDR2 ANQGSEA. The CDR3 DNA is TGCAGCGTTGACCTCACAGATAACCCCAACTATGGCTACACCTTC. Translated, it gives CSVDLTDNPNYGYTF.

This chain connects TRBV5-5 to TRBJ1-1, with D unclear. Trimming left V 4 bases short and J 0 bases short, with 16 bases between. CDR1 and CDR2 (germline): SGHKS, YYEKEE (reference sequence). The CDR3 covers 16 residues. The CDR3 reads CASSKPTPPMNTEAFF. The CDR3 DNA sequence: TGTGCCAGCAGCAAACCGACACCTCCGATGAACACTGAAGCTTTCTTT.

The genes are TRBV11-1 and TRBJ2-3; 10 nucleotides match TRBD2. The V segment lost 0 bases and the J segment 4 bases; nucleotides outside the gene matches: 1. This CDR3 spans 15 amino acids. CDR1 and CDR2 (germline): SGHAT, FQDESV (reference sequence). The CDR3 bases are TGTGCCAGCAGCTTAGCCCTAGCGGGGGCAGATACGCAGTATTTT. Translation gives CASSLALAGADTQYF.

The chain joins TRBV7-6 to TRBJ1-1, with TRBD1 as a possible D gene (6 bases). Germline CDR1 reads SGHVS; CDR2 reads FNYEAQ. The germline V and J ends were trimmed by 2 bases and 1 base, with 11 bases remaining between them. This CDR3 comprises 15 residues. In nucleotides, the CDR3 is TGTGCCAGCAGCTTAAGAGCGGGACAGAACACTGAAGCTTTCTTT. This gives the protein CASSLRAGQNTEAFF.

CDR3 in DNA: TGTGCCAGCAGCCCCGGGGACAGCCGAGATACGCAGTATTTT. Translating gives CASSPGDSRDTQYF. The V and J genes are TRBV7-2 and TRBJ2-3; 7 positions agree with TRBD1. The CDR3 consists of 14 residues. V dropped 5 bases and J dropped 5; count of bases not matched to a gene: 7. CDR1 SGHTA and CDR2 FQGNSA come from the germline V gene. Looking up the rest from reference TRBV7-2 and TRBJ2-3 gives the full variable domain: GAGVSQSPSNKVTEKGKDVELRCDPISGHTALYWYRQSLGQGLEFLIYFQGNSAPDKSGLPSDRFSAERTGGSVSTLTIQRTQQEDSAVYLCASSPGDSRDTQYFGPGTRLTVL.

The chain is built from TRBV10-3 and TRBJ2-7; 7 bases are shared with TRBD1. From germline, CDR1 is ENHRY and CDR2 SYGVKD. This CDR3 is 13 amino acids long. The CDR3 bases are TGTGCTACAACAGGGGAAGGCTCCTACGAGCAGTACTTC. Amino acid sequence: CATTGEGSYEQYF.

The CDR3 loop reads CASTLWVFSYGYTF. The CDR3 nucleotides read TGTGCCAGCACGTTGTGGGTCTTCAGCTATGGCTACACCTTC. This sequence joins TRBV7-9 and TRBJ1-2, with D uncertain. Germline V gene lookup returns CDR1 SEHNR and CDR2 FQNEAQ (reference sequence). V was trimmed by 7 bases and J by 4 bases, leaving 16 bases between them. The CDR3 loop spans 14 amino acids.

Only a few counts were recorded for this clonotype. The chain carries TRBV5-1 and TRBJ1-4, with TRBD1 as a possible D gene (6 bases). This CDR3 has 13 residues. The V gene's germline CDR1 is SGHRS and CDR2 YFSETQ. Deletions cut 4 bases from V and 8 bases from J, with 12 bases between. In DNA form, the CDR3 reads TGCGCCAGCAGCGACAGGACAGCAGAAAAACTGTTTTTT. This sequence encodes CASSDRTAEKLFF.

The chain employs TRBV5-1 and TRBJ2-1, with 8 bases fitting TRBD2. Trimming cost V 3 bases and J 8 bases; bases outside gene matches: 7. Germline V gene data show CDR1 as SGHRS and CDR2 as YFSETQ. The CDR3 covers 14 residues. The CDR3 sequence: CASSSGRGRDEQFF. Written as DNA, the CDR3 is TGCGCCAGCAGCTCCGGGAGGGGGAGAGATGAGCAGTTCTTC.

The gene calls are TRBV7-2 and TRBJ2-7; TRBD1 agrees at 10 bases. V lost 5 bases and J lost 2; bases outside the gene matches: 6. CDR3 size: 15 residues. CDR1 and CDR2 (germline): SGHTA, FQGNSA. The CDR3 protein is CASSTQTGGTYEQYV. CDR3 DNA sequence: TGTGCCAGCAGCACCCAGACAGGGGGCACCTACGAGCAGTACGTC.

CDR3: CSIRQGAGELFF. In DNA, the CDR3 is TGCAGCATCCGACAGGGAGCCGGGGAGCTGTTTTTT. The gene calls are TRBV29-1 and TRBJ2-2; 7 nucleotides agree with TRBD1. Losses at the gene ends were 8 bases for V and 6 bases for J; bases not matched to a gene: 6. This CDR3 has 12 residues. Germline CDR1 and CDR2: SQVTM and ANQGSEA.